Listed here is a single TCR beta chain. Its specific antigen is unknown. No per-base quality is available; no much larger clone lies one base away. The germline V gene (reference sequence) gives CDR1 as DFQATT and CDR2 as SNEGSKA. Counted from cysteine to phenylalanine, this CDR3 has 11 amino acids. The read is trimmed to its CDR3 DNA, 33 bases read in frame from base 1. TCRbeta CDR3 regions were amplified from genomic DNA by means of the immunoSEQ Assay, a bias-controlled multiplex PCR. The study's processing was this. The number of nucleated cells in each sample was estimated by amplification of reference gene primers within the assay. To quantify the absolute abundance of each unique TCRbeta CDR3 rearrangement, sequence reads were collapsed and filtered. For each sample, productive Simpson clonality was calculated as the square root of Simpson's diversity index across productive rearrangements. TCRdb limited this immuneACCESS table to in-frame rearrangements with V and J called. A share of clones is missing; checked studies link under half to unresolved V genes, and the rest is unexplained. The V and J calls and the clone size are those of that table, but D and trimming were determined from the DNA. The sample records 100,000 to 120,000 clones, roughly 84% of which are singletons. Together, the top ten hold 8.4% of the sample.

These data originate in a study of blood T cell repertoires in COVID-19 (dated by TCRdb to the early 2020s). Turning to the overall study: Samples covering the acute and convalescent phases of COVID-19 were provided by collaborators in the United States, Italy and Spain. The prospective study material was composed of cDNA or gDNA derived from T cells, B-cell-depleted T cells, or PBMCs. Subjects who had been exposed to COVID-19, were actively infected with it, or had recovered from it provided the deeply sampled blood TCRbeta repertoires that made up the dataset. The repertoires were released in a freely available public database intended as a resource for research on the immune response to SARS-CoV-2. Samples were obtained from the ongoing ImmuneRACE study (first 160 participants) and from 1,000 to 1,500 subjects provided by 6 global collaborators. Nearly every sample came with metadata listing a de-identified subject ID, COVID-19 status, age in years and sex. Where available, HLA class I and class II types were taken from metadata supplied by the sample provider and were not determined by assay-based typing. General findings and caveats noted by the study authors: The amount of clinical and demographic metadata varied by source and participant and was provided uncurated.

Samples from volunteer blood donors who had recovered from COVID-19 were contributed by a second Seattle source. Each collaborating institution followed its own protocols to collect whole blood in K2EDTA tubes. For TCRbeta analysis, collaborators shipped samples in one of three forms: frozen whole blood, isolated PBMCs, or DNA extracted from either of those sample types. The sequenced sample consisted of peripheral blood. The sequence came from a woman aged 70-85 years who had recovered from COVID-19. The chain links TRBV20-1 with TRBJ1-2; matching of 5 bases hints at TRBD1 as the D gene. The CDR3 sequence is CRVPGPGGYTF. Read as DNA, the sequence is TGCAGGGTTCCAGGGCCAGGGGGCTACACCTTC.